A selection of T cell receptor beta chains follows, all from one sample in a study of blood T cell repertoires in COVID-19. Only in-frame clones appear in the TCRdb table, and some are missing; sequencing was by immunoSEQ multiplex PCR. The sample has around 400,000 clones, about 90% seen once. The sample was peripheral blood. These TCRs come from a woman in her sixties or seventies with COVID-19, enrolled during active disease. Each CDR3 is given with its conserved first and last residue. Fields, in order: D gene, clone size, J gene, V gene, CDR3 DNA, CDR3 protein. A D gene is named only where the DNA matches it firmly. The size of a clone is reported for some rows only, either as once, few or many, or as a class for expanded clones.

TRBD1	NA	TRBJ1-3	TRBV3-1/TRBV3-2	TGTGCCAGCAGCCAAAACAGGGGGCTAGGAAACACCATATATTTT	CASSQNRGLGNTIYF
NA	NA	TRBJ1-6	TRBV7-2	TGTGCCAGCAGCATCCTACAGGGCGCTAGTTCACCCCTCCACTTT	CASSILQGASSPLHF
TRBD2	NA	TRBJ2-5	TRBV7-3	TGTGCCAGCAGCTTAAGTACTAGCGGCCAAGAGACCCAGTACTTC	CASSLSTSGQETQYF
NA	few	TRBJ1-1	TRBV5-6	TGTGCCAGCAGCTTTTCCCGAGTGAACACTGAAGCTTTCTTT	CASSFSRVNTEAFF
NA	NA	TRBJ2-7	TRBV2	TGTGCCAGCAGTGGGAGTTACGAGCAGTACTTC	CASSGSYEQYF
TRBD2	NA	TRBJ2-2	TRBV2	TGTGCCAGCGCGGGGGACCGGGACACCGGGGAGCTGTTTTTT	CASAGDRDTGELFF
TRBD1	NA	TRBJ2-7	TRBV2	TGTGCCAGCAAGACAGGGGGCCTGAGAGAGCAGTACTTC	CASKTGGLREQYF
NA	NA	TRBJ1-2	TRBV9	TGTGCCAGCAGCGGACAGGCAGACACCTTC	CASSGQADTF
TRBD2	NA	TRBJ2-3	TRBV2	TGTGCCAGCAGTGGCGGGGGGGAGACAGATACGCAGTATTTT	CASSGGGETDTQYF
TRBD1	NA	TRBJ1-2	TRBV4-2	TGTGCCAGCAGCCAAGAGGGACAGGGGAGTGGCTACACCTTC	CASSQEGQGSGYTF
NA	NA	TRBJ2-7	TRBV3-1/TRBV3-2	TGTGCCAGCAGCCTGCGGGGCTCCTACGAGCAGTACTTC	CASSLRGSYEQYF
TRBD1	NA	TRBJ1-2	TRBV3-1/TRBV3-2	TGTGCCAGCAGCCAATCGACAGGGCTCTATGGCTACACCTTC	CASSQSTGLYGYTF
TRBD1	NA	TRBJ2-2	TRBV28	TGTGCCAGCAGTAGAGACAGGGGGCAAACCGGGGAGCTGTTTTTT	CASSRDRGQTGELFF
TRBD2	NA	TRBJ2-3	TRBV10-3	TGTGCCATCACCTCGGAGGCGGGACTAGCGGGGGCCGGGACGCAGTATTTT	CAITSEAGLAGAGTQYF
NA	NA	TRBJ1-5	TRBV4-2	TGTGCCAGCAGCCAAGATTCGCGGGGAATAGAACAGCCCCAGCATTTT	CASSQDSRGIEQPQHF
TRBD1	NA	TRBJ2-5	TRBV3-1/TRBV3-2	TGTGCCAGCAGCCAGACAGGGATACGGTACCAAGAGACCCAGTACTTC	CASSQTGIRYQETQYF
NA	NA	TRBJ1-2	TRBV30	TGTGCCTGGAGTCTAACCCGGGACTATGGCTACACCTTC	CAWSLTRDYGYTF
NA	NA	TRBJ1-1	TRBV3-1/TRBV3-2	TGTGCCAGCAGCCTCAAAGAGGTGGGGAGAACTGAAGCTTTCTTT	CASSLKEVGRTEAFF
NA	NA	TRBJ2-6	TRBV7-9	TGTGCCAGCAGCCGAGCGGGTTACTCTGGGGCCAACGTCCTGACTTTC	CASSRAGYSGANVLTF
NA	NA	TRBJ1-2	TRBV5-1	TGCGCCAGCAGCTCACCGGGGGGCCAGACGAGCTATGGCTACACCTTC	CASSSPGGQTSYGYTF
NA	once	TRBJ2-5	TRBV13	TGTGCCAGCAGTTTCCGGGGGGCTGGGGAGACCCAGTACTTC	CASSFRGAGETQYF
TRBD1	once	TRBJ1-6	TRBV3-1/TRBV3-2	TGTGCCAGCAGCCAGATGACAGGGGGCAATTCACCCCTCCACTTT	CASSQMTGGNSPLHF
NA	once	TRBJ1-4	TRBV5-4	TGTGCCAGCAGCAGGGGTGTAGGCTATAATGAAAAACTGTTTTTT	CASSRGVGYNEKLFF
NA	NA	TRBJ1-4	TRBV19	TGTGCCAGTACAGGGCGGTCTAATGAAAAACTGTTTTTT	CASTGRSNEKLFF
TRBD1	NA	TRBJ1-1	TRBV7-9	TGTGCCAGCAGCTTAGGCGGCGGGGACAGGGCATCTTTCTTT	CASSLGGGDRASFF
NA	NA	TRBJ1-2	TRBV18	TGTGCCAGCTCCACTATGCCAGAAAACTATGGCTACACCTTC	CASSTMPENYGYTF
NA	NA	TRBJ1-2	TRBV11-3	TGTGCCAGCAGCTTAGGCGACTATGGCTACACCTTC	CASSLGDYGYTF
NA	NA	TRBJ1-2	TRBV5-1	TGCGCCAGCAGCTTGGGGTACTATGGCTATGGCTACACCTTC	CASSLGYYGYGYTF
NA	NA	TRBJ1-5	TRBV5-4	TGTGCCAGCAGCTTCTCCGGGACACCGAATCAGCCCCAGCATTTT	CASSFSGTPNQPQHF
NA	NA	TRBJ2-7	TRBV6-1	TGTGCCAGCAGTGAACCAGGGGTCACCTACGAGCAGTACTTC	CASSEPGVTYEQYF
TRBD2	NA	TRBJ2-6	TRBV7-3	TGTGCCAGCACCTCTACCGGGGGGGCTGGGGCCAACGTCCTGACTTTC	CASTSTGGAGANVLTF
NA	NA	TRBJ2-5	TRBV29-1	TGCAGCGCCGGGGCGGGATGGGAGACCCAGTACTTC	CSAGAGWETQYF
TRBD1	NA	TRBJ2-7	TRBV28	TGTGCCAGCAGACCCAGGACAGGGCTCAACGAGCAGTACTTC	CASRPRTGLNEQYF
TRBD2	NA	TRBJ2-7	TRBV9	TGTGCCAGCAGCGTAGGGACTAGCGGGGAAGGTTACGAGCAGTACTTC	CASSVGTSGEGYEQYF
NA	NA	TRBJ2-2	TRBV10-2	TGCGCCAGCAGTGAGTTGAGGACCGGGGAGCTGTTTTTT	CASSELRTGELFF
NA	few	TRBJ1-6	TRBV7-3	TGTGCCAGCAGCTTTCACAGGGCAGGTTCACCCCTCCACTTT	CASSFHRAGSPLHF
NA	NA	TRBJ2-1	TRBV4-2	TGTGCCAGCAGCCAAATTGGGGGCTTTCTTGAGGGCAATGAGCAGTTCTTC	CASSQIGGFLEGNEQFF
NA	NA	TRBJ1-2	TRBV2	TGTGCCAGCAGGCCGAGCAGGGTAAACTATGGCTACACCTTC	CASRPSRVNYGYTF
TRBD1	NA	TRBJ1-2	TRBV30	TGTGCCTGGAGTCAAGGGACAGGGCAGGGTGGCTACACCTTC	CAWSQGTGQGGYTF
TRBD2	few	TRBJ2-7	TRBV5-4	TGTGCCAGCAGATCTCTAGCGGGGGCCTCCTACGAGCAGTACTTC	CASRSLAGASYEQYF
TRBD2	NA	TRBJ2-7	TRBV7-2	TGTGCCAGCAGCTTAGGGCGGGGGGTCTCCTACGAGCAGTACTTC	CASSLGRGVSYEQYF
NA	few	TRBJ1-5	TRBV6-1	TGTGCCAGCAGCCGTTCAGGGGCCAATCAGCCCCAGCATTTT	CASSRSGANQPQHF
NA	NA	TRBJ2-4	TRBV7-3	TGTGCCAGCAGCTTAACGGCACGGGGTAGTGGAAACATTCAGTACTTC	CASSLTARGSGNIQYF
TRBD1	NA	TRBJ2-2	TRBV30	TGTGCCTGGACCGGGACAGGTACCGGGGAGCTGTTTTTT	CAWTGTGTGELFF
NA	NA	TRBJ1-2	TRBV2	TGTGCCAGCAGTGAATCTGGGGGCGCATTTGACTATGGCTACACCTTC	CASSESGGAFDYGYTF
NA	NA	TRBJ1-2	TRBV5-1	TGCGCCAGCAGCTTGGATCTATTTGGCTACACCTTC	CASSLDLFGYTF
TRBD1	NA	TRBJ1-3	TRBV3-1/TRBV3-2	TGTGCCAGCAGCCCTAAGGGGGCAGGTCTTCACTCTGGAAACACCATATATTTT	CASSPKGAGLHSGNTIYF
NA	NA	TRBJ1-2	TRBV25-1	TGTGCCAGCAGTGCCTGGGGGGGGTCCAACTATGGCTACACCTTC	CASSAWGGSNYGYTF
TRBD1	NA	TRBJ1-5	TRBV28	TGTGCCAGCAGCCTTCGACAGGGCCAGGGCAATCAGCCCCAGCATTTT	CASSLRQGQGNQPQHF
NA	once	TRBJ2-1	TRBV9	TGTGCCAGCAGCGTAGAATTGACTAGAACGTACAATGAGCAGTTCTTC	CASSVELTRTYNEQFF